This T cell receptor beta chain was captured in a study of CD8 T cells in ankylosing spondylitis. This clonotype was seen repeatedly, ten times or more. Its antigen is not known. It was by quantitative 5'-RACE with molecular barcodes that TCR beta libraries were made. TCRdb recomputed calls from the 5' RACE reads with MiXCR, one row per CDR3 protein. In the table there are 200,000 to 300,000 distinct CDR3 sequences, 8.6% of which are singletons. V dropped 0 bases and J dropped 2 bases, with 17 bases sitting between them. The CDR3 consists of 17 residues. In germline, CDR1 is SGHRS, CDR2 YFSETQ. Study-wide points: Ankylosing spondylitis blood appeared to be characterized by a TCR beta motif of fewer than ten highly homologous variants. Previous work reported some of these motif variants in the synovial fluid and blood of reactive arthritis. There was reportedly significant enrichment of clones that were disease-linked in matched ankylosing spondylitis synovial fluid.

The J gene is TRBJ2-5, the V gene TRBV5-1; D might be TRBD2 (5 bases). The clonotype originates from a male donor with ankylosing spondylitis or in good health (not recorded which). Source material: blood, either unsorted or a sorted T cell fraction (not recorded which). Here the CDR3 reads CASSLVGLGRYQETQYF. CDR3 nucleotides: TGCGCCAGCAGCTTGGTGGGTCTAGGGAGATATCAAGAGACCCAGTACTTC.